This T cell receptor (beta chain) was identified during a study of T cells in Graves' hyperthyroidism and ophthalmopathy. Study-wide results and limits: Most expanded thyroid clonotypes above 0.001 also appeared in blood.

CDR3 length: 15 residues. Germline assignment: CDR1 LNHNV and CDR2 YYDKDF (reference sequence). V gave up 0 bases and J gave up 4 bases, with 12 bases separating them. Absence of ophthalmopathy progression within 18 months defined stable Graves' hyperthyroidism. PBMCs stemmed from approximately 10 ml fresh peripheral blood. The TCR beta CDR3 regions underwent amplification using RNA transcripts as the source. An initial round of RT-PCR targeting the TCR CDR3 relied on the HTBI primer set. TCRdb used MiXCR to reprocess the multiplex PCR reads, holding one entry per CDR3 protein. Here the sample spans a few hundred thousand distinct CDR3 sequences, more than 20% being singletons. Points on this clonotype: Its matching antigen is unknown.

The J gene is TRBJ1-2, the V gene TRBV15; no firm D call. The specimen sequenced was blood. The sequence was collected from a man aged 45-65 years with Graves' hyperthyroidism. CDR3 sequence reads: CATSRDGSVRYGYTF. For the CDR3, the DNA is TGTGCCACCAGCAGAGATGGTTCAGTCCGCTATGGCTACACCTTC.